Sequencing of this T cell receptor beta chain was carried out in a study of blood T cell repertoires in COVID-19. In the study overall: PBMCs, B-cell-depleted T cells, or T cells provided the cDNA or gDNA that made up the material.

Trimming shortened V by 6 bases and J by 3 bases, and 17 bases separated the two germline ends. Germline assignment: CDR1 MNHEY and CDR2 SMNVEV (reference sequence). The CDR3 sequence is 15 residues long. Some clones are missing from TCRdb's copy, which holds only in-frame ones; the method was immunoSEQ multiplex PCR. The sample holds 60,000 to 65,000 clones, roughly 84% seen once. V is TRBV27 and J is TRBJ1-2; D is unclear. Specimen: peripheral blood. This clonotype originated in an elderly woman with active or convalescent COVID-19. This chain's CDR3 is CASRIRPDSHYGYTF. CDR3 nucleotides: TGTGCCAGCAGAATCCGGCCAGACTCCCACTATGGCTACACCTTC.